The T cell receptor beta chain under discussion was sequenced for a study of blood T cells in healthy people across ages. Study-level information: Capture by template switching was about one barcoded beta molecule per two T cells.

V shed 3 bases and J shed 7 bases, with 7 bases lying between them. Per germline, CDR1 SGHTA and CDR2 FQGNSA. CDR3 size: 12 residues. Donors were systemically healthy Caucasian individuals from Russia aged about 6 to 90 years. By share of the sample, this clonotype is medium-sized. A J-beta primer mix and a sample-barcoded 5' primer were used in a second PCR of about 6 to 12 cycles. One entry per CDR3 protein, called by TCRdb with MiXCR from the 5' RACE reads. Seen here are approximately 810,000 distinct CDR3 sequences, roughly 26% observed once, and the top ten hold roughly a sixth. The sample comprised blood. The rearrangement joins TRBV7-2 to TRBJ2-4; D gene unclear. The clonotype originates from a woman older than 75 in good health. The CDR3 sequence is CASSLVPNIQYF. CDR3 coding DNA: TGTGCCAGCAGCTTGGTTCCGAACATTCAGTACTTC.